This T cell receptor beta chain came from a study of T-cell reconstitution after alpha-beta-depleted transplantation in children. Study-wide results and caveats: From surviving recipient T cells and thymic progenitors came the high day-60 TCRbeta diversity observed in some patients. Roughly two months post-transplant, alpha-beta T cells reportedly originated from several hundred graft clones that had expanded. A year had passed since transplant, and T-cell counts and diversity by then came mostly from newly produced T cells.

In this sample, this clonotype turned up a few times. Its matching antigen is unknown. This sample's TCRbeta library carried unique molecular identifier barcodes. TCRdb reprocessed the PCR reads with MiXCR, giving one entry per CDR3 protein. In the table there are 700,000 to 850,000 distinct CDR3 sequences, around 15% of which are singletons. Sequences were derived from PBMCs, mostly from graft donor cells, sampled 360 days after TCRalphabeta/CD19-depleted stem cell transplant. The receptor was isolated from a male patient aged 10 to 17 who had a stem cell transplant for acute lymphoblastic leukemia, so the T cells may come from the graft donor.

The CDR3 here is CSARGLAGTIFSYNEQFF. CDR3 nucleotides: TGCAGTGCTAGAGGTCTAGCGGGAACTATTTTCTCCTACAATGAGCAGTTCTTC. The V call is TRBV20-1, the J call TRBJ2-1; 9 nucleotides agree with TRBD2. CDR3 size: 18 residues. Germline CDR1 DFQATT, CDR2 SNEGSKA (reference sequence). V lost 1 base to trimming and J lost 0 bases; unmatched junction nucleotides: 10.